The source of this T cell receptor (beta chain) is a study of regulatory and conventional T cells in RAG deficiency (dated by TCRdb to 2016 to 2017). At the level of the whole study: High-throughput TCR beta sequencing was used to compare the repertoire diversity and composition of Treg, conventional CD4+ and CD8+ T cells between RAG-deficient patients and healthy controls.

Germline trimming: 0 bases from V, 2 bases from J; junction bases outside gene matches: 4. Taken from cysteine to phenylalanine, the CDR3 has 16 residues. Only the CDR3 part of the read is kept: 48 bases, read in frame from the first base. Taken from the germline V gene, the CDR1 and CDR2 loops are SGHRS and YFSETQ. On the study overall, not on this receptor specifically: Markedly lower Shannon entropy and higher Simpson indices were observed in RAG-deficient patients than in control T-cell subpopulations. All patient T-cell subsets had shorter CDR3 lengths; Omenn syndrome patients showed >75% Treg-Tconv repertoire overlap at nucleotide and amino acid level. Rather than being bona fide Treg cells, the sorted CD25-high CD127-low cells in Omenn syndrome patients may represent peripherally activated cells. Some T-cell subset analyses were not done for some subjects. Compared with controls, Omenn syndrome and CID/AS patients had around 94-fold fewer unique TCR beta sequences in Treg cells, whereas the reduction in the other subsets was around 9.1-fold.

Before genomic DNA extraction, regulatory T cells were isolated from blood as CD4+CD25-high CD127-low cells. Seven to nine healthy control donors were used as the comparison group for repertoire analyses. On this clone itself: Its target antigen remains unknown. It has no much larger one-base neighbor in the sample; base qualities were not kept.

Library preparation employed the immunoSEQ multiplex PCR assay. Rearranged TCR beta chain products were amplified from genomic DNA of sorted T-cell subsets and sequenced. On the authors' methods: Shannon entropy and Simpson indices were used to measure how diverse the repertoire of productive TCR beta rearrangements was. Clonal expansion was assessed using the summed frequency of the 100 most abundant productive TCR beta clonotypes among total reads. A self-reactivity index based on amino acid usage at CDR3beta positions 6 and 7 was applied to the TRB repertoires. Two-way ANOVA was applied to the repertoire analyses, whereas Student t or Mann-Whitney tests were applied to the flow cytometric analyses. This is the immuneACCESS table as TCRdb keeps it, with only in-frame sequences that have V and J called. A part of the clones is gone; compared with another copy, unresolved V genes explain less than half, and the rest is unexplained. The V and J calls and clone size come from that table; D and trimming were worked out from the DNA. The table for this sample lists roughly 28,000 clones; approximately 90% of them were counted only once. The leading ten clones occupy approximately 0.8% of the sample.

These data also featured in a second study, about regulatory T cells. The second source states: For the multiplex PCR, 52 forward TRBV primers and 13 reverse TRBJ primers were used, and amplification bias was corrected with both assay-based and computational methods. Repertoires from patients had restricted unique TRB V-J pairs and skewed V and J gene usage, with the strongest effect in regulatory T cells. Between CD3G-deficient patients and healthy controls, the study compared T-cell receptor beta repertoires in sorted regulatory T cells, conventional CD4+ T cells and CD8+ T cells. Ficoll density separation was used to isolate peripheral blood mononuclear cells. Within the immunoSEQ assay, multiplex PCR amplified rearranged TRB loci from genomic DNA. Sequencing of the TRB amplicons was done on an Illumina HiSeq platform. Custom algorithms error-filtered the raw sequences and aligned them to reference gene sequences, after which the immunoSEQ online tools were used for analysis. Frequencies of productive and nonproductive TRB rearrangements were assessed among unique sequences as well as among total sequences. Group comparisons used t tests, Mann-Whitney tests or two-way ANOVA run in Prism software.

This TCR came from a human donor in good health. Sequenced sample: Tregs sorted from blood. Rearrangement joined TRBV5-1 to TRBJ2-3; a stretch of 9 junction bases matches TRBD1. The DNA is as follows: TGCGCCAGCAGCTTGGACAGGGGGCGGTTCACAGATACGCAGTATTTT. This yields the protein CASSLDRGRFTDTQYF.